One and the same sample provided the 22 T cell receptor beta chains below, sequenced in a study of blood T cell repertoires in COVID-19. Repertoires were generated with immunoSEQ multiplex PCR, while TCRdb's copy carries only in-frame clones and drops some. The sample lists 97,000 or so clones; around 73% were seen once. Sequencing input: peripheral blood. Receptor source: a man between 60 and 70 years old with active or convalescent COVID-19.

The chain joins TRBV18 to TRBJ1-6, with TRBD1 matching 12 bases. Germline V gives CDR1 KGHSH, CDR2 LQKENI. The CDR3 contains 15 residues. The V gene end was trimmed by 2 bases and the J gene end by 12 bases; junction bases not matched to a gene: 5. The CDR3: CASSPGTGGGGPLHF. The CDR3 coding sequence is TGTGCCAGCTCACCAGGGACAGGGGGCGGAGGACCCCTCCACTTT.

The genes are TRBV5-1 and TRBJ2-1; 7 nucleotides align to TRBD2. The V gene end was trimmed by 5 bases and the J gene end by 0 bases; junction bases not matched to a gene: 8. The germline CDR1 and CDR2 sequences are SGHRS and YFSETQ. The CDR3 is 16 amino acids. The CDR3 sequence is CASSSGLPSSYNEQFF. Here the CDR3 DNA reads TGCGCCAGCAGTTCGGGACTACCTAGCTCCTACAATGAGCAGTTCTTC.

This chain joins TRBV4-1 and TRBJ2-1, with 11 bases that match TRBD2. This CDR3 is 20 amino acids long. V trimming: 3 bases; J trimming: 1 base; junction bases outside the gene matches: 14. Germline values: CDR1 MGHRA, CDR2 YSYEKL. CDR3 sequence: CASSHLRGLAGGLSYNEQFF. Written as DNA, the CDR3 is TGCGCCAGCAGCCACCTTCGGGGGCTAGCGGGAGGTTTATCCTACAATGAGCAGTTCTTC.

This clone was seen a handful of times. The rearrangement joins TRBV9 to TRBJ2-5; 7 bases map to TRBD1. V lost 4 bases and J lost 1; bases outside the gene matches: 4. Germline V gene lookup returns CDR1 SGDLS and CDR2 YYNGEE. The CDR3 is made up of 14 amino acids. The CDR3 loop reads CASSLGTVQETQYF. The CDR3 nucleotides are TGTGCCAGCAGCCTCGGGACAGTCCAAGAGACCCAGTACTTC.

The V gene is TRBV3-1 (or the pseudogene TRBV3-2), the J gene TRBJ2-3; 7 bases are a match to TRBD2. The CDR3 is made up of 16 amino acids. V shed 1 base and J 1 base; nucleotides not matched to a gene: 5. The germline V gene has CDR1 LGHDT and CDR2 YNNKEL (reference sequence). This CDR3 is CASSQAGLSGTDTQYF. The DNA for the CDR3 is TGTGCCAGCAGCCAAGCGGGACTATCGGGCACAGATACGCAGTATTTT.

The CDR3 protein is CASSLRGQPTYEQYF. The DNA for the CDR3 is TGTGCCAGTAGTTTGCGGGGACAGCCTACCTACGAGCAGTACTTC. V gene TRBV19 combines with J gene TRBJ2-7; maybe TRBD1 (7 bases). The CDR3 runs 15 residues. Trimming stripped 5 bases from V and 2 bases from J, with 16 bases between. CDR1 and CDR2 from the germline V gene are LNHDA and SQIVND (reference sequence).

The chain carries TRBV4-1 and TRBJ2-3; 7 bases are a match to TRBD2. The CDR3 loop spans 18 amino acids. CDR1 and CDR2 from the germline V gene are MGHRA and YSYEKL. Trimming took 0 bases from V and 4 from J; bases not matched to a gene: 13. The CDR3 nucleotides are TGCGCCAGCAGCCAAGAGGGTCAGGCTAGCGGCCTTTCAGATACGCAGTATTTT. Protein product: CASSQEGQASGLSDTQYF.

The rearrangement links TRBV15 to TRBJ2-6; 8 nucleotides agree with TRBD2. The CDR3 is 16 residues long. V was pared by 8 bases and J by 0 bases, with 6 bases of the junction left unmatched. Germline V gene sequence: CDR1 LNHNV, CDR2 YYDKDF (reference sequence). The CDR3 spells CATDSGTNSGANVLTF. DNA of the CDR3: TGTGCCACCGATAGCGGGACGAACTCTGGGGCCAACGTCCTGACTTTC.

The rearrangement joins TRBV19 to TRBJ2-1; unclear D gene. The length of the CDR3 is 15 residues. Germline CDR1 is LNHDA and CDR2 is SQIVND (reference sequence). Trimming pared 3 bases from V and 0 bases from J, leaving 9 bases between. The CDR3 nucleotides read TGTGCCAGTAGTATTGGCGGCTACTCCTACAATGAGCAGTTCTTC. As protein: CASSIGGYSYNEQFF.

The chain couples TRBV19 to TRBJ2-1; 10 positions agree with TRBD1. V shed 4 bases, J shed 6 bases, and the junction held 9 bases outside the gene matches. This CDR3 comprises 16 residues. Germline V gives CDR1 LNHDA, CDR2 SQIVND (reference sequence). DNA of the CDR3: TGTGCCAGTAGTACCCCTCCCCGGGACAGGGGCAATGAGCAGTTCTTC. This codes for CASSTPPRDRGNEQFF.

CDR3 bases: TGTGCCAGCAGCCCGGAAGACCGCCAGGGTAAAACTGAAGCTTTCTTT. Translation: CASSPEDRQGKTEAFF. The chain carries TRBV4-2 and TRBJ1-1; perhaps TRBD1 as D (5 bases). Germline V gene data show CDR1 as LGHNA and CDR2 as YNFKEQ. This CDR3 region has 16 residues. Between the trimmed V and J ends, which lost 4 bases and 5 bases, there was a span of 20 bases.

The chain links TRBV6-1 to TRBJ2-7, with TRBD1 identical over 10 bases. From germline, CDR1 is MNHNS and CDR2 SASEGT. The CDR3 contains 15 residues. V dropped 2 bases and J dropped 5; count of bases not matched to a gene: 6. CDR3 nucleotides: TGTGCCAGCAGTGAAAGGGGGGACAGGGGAGACGAGCAGTACGTC. It yields the protein CASSERGDRGDEQYV.

V gene TRBV28 combines with J gene TRBJ2-5; a weak D match, TRBD1 (6 bases). This CDR3 is 10 amino acids long. V lost 9 bases to trimming and J lost 7 bases, with 9 bases between them. Germline V lookup: CDR1 MDHEN, CDR2 SYDVKM. CDR3 residues: CASGGRTQYF. The CDR3 region has the DNA TGTGCCAGTGGGGGCCGGACCCAGTACTTC.

J is TRBJ1-4 and V is TRBV27, with D possibly being TRBD1 (6 bases). The CDR3 has 14 amino acids. In germline, CDR1 is MNHEY, CDR2 SMNVEV (reference sequence). With 3 bases removed from V and 11 bases from J, the gap between germline ends came to 16 bases. CDR3 DNA: TGTGCCAGCAGTTTTGGGAAGGACAGCGGCAAACTGTTTTTT. Protein sequence: CASSFGKDSGKLFF. The full variable domain, rest sourced from reference TRBV27 and TRBJ1-4, is EAQVTQNPRYLITVTGKKLTVTCSQNMNHEYMSWYRQDPGLGLRQIYYSMNVEVTDKGDVPEGYKVSRKEKRNFPLILESPSPNQTSLYFCASSFGKDSGKLFFGSGTQLSVL.

The chain couples TRBV19 to TRBJ1-2; 8 nucleotides agree with TRBD1. The V segment lost 4 bases and the J segment 6 bases; nucleotides outside the gene matches: 7. CDR3 length: 14 residues. Per germline, CDR1 LNHDA and CDR2 SQIVND (reference sequence). The CDR3 bases are TGTGCCAGTAGTAACGCGGACAGGGACGATGGCTACACCTTC. It translates to CASSNADRDDGYTF.

The table lists this clone with a count of one. The chain is built from TRBV9 and TRBJ1-4; 9 bases fit TRBD1. Per germline, CDR1 SGDLS and CDR2 YYNGEE. This CDR3 comprises 15 residues. Trimming took 0 bases from V and 8 from J; bases not matched to a gene: 5. The CDR3 region has the DNA TGTGCCAGCAGCGTAGACGGACAGGGGAAGGAAAAACTGTTTTTT. Its protein is CASSVDGQGKEKLFF.

The chain carries TRBV18 and TRBJ2-7; TRBD1 aligns across 9 bases. Germline CDR1 KGHSH, CDR2 LQKENI. J was trimmed by 3 bases and V by 2 bases; bases with no gene match: 5. The CDR3 is made up of 15 amino acids. The CDR3 protein is CASSPAGQGYYEQYV. The CDR3 region has the DNA TGTGCCAGCTCACCAGCGGGACAGGGATACTACGAGCAGTACGTC.

J is TRBJ2-1 and V is TRBV5-1; 8 bases fit TRBD1. Losses at the gene ends were 3 bases for V and 0 bases for J; bases not matched to a gene: 2. The CDR3 has 15 amino acids. From germline, CDR1 is SGHRS and CDR2 YFSETQ. CDR3 sequence reads: CASSSDRGSYNEQFF. The DNA for the CDR3 is TGCGCCAGCAGCTCAGACAGGGGCTCCTACAATGAGCAGTTCTTC.

J is TRBJ1-2 and V is TRBV15; the match to TRBD1 covers 9 bases. CDR1 LNHNV and CDR2 YYDKDF come from the germline V gene (reference sequence). The CDR3 has 14 residues. The V and J ends lost 1 base and 8 bases, in that order; junction bases with no gene match: 5. The CDR3 bases are TGTGCCACCAGCAGAGGGGGACAGGGTATGGGCTACACCTTC. It is translated as CATSRGGQGMGYTF. Full variable domain (rest looked up from reference TRBV15 and TRBJ1-2): DAMVIQNPRYQVTQFGKPVTLSCSQTLNHNVMYWYQQKSSQAPKLLFHYYDKDFNNEADTPDNFQSRRPNTSFCFLDIRSPGLGDTAMYLCATSRGGQGMGYTFGSGTRLTVV.

CDR3 residues: CASTLSSGSYEQYF. The DNA of the CDR3 is TGTGCCAGCACCCTCTCTAGCGGGAGCTACGAGCAGTACTTC. V and J are TRBV28 and TRBJ2-7, with 10 bases matching TRBD2. Germline V CDR1 and CDR2: MDHEN, SYDVKM. The CDR3 extends over 14 amino acids. Trimming cost V 7 bases and J 3 bases; bases outside gene matches: 6.

The chain recombines TRBV19 with TRBJ1-2, with TRBD1 matching over 8 bases. Germline loops: CDR1 LNHDA, CDR2 SQIVND (reference sequence). With 8 bases clipped from V and 8 bases from J, the junction kept 7 bases outside the gene matches. The CDR3 is 12 residues long. Here the CDR3 reads CASRTGPRGYTF. The CDR3, as DNA: TGTGCCAGTCGGACAGGGCCCCGCGGCTACACCTTC.

The chain recombines TRBV24-1 with TRBJ2-2; 7 nucleotides match TRBD1. The junction had 13 bases not matched to a gene; V was cut back by 4 bases and J by 3 bases. The CDR3 loop spans 18 amino acids. Germline CDR1 reads KGHDR; CDR2 reads SFDVKD. CDR3 sequence reads: CATSDPRRGGVDTGELFF. The CDR3 DNA reads TGTGCCACCAGTGACCCTCGGCGAGGGGGCGTCGACACCGGGGAGCTGTTTTTT.